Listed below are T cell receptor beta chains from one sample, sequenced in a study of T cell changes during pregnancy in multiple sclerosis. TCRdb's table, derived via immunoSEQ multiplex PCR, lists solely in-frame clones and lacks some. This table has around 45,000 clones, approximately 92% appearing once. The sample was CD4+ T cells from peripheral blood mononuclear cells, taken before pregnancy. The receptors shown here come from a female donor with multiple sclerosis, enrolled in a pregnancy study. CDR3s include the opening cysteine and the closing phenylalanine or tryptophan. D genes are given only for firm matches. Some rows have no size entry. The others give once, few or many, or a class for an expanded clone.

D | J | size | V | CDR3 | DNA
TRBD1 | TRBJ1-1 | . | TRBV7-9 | CASSLGQGEAFF | TGTGCCAGCAGCTTAGGACAGGGTGAAGCTTTCTTT
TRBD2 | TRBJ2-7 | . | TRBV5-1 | CASSVLTSGLTYEQYF | TGCGCCAGCAGCGTATTGACTAGCGGACTTACCTACGAGCAGTACTTC
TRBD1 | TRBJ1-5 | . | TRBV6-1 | CASHDRVNQPQHF | TGTGCCAGTCACGACAGGGTCAATCAGCCCCAGCATTTT
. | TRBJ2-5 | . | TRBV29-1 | CSVDNRRTTQYF | TGCAGCGTTGATAACAGGCGGACGACCCAGTACTTC
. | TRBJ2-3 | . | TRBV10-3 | CAIRPGLATDTQYF | TGTGCCATCAGACCGGGACTCGCCACAGATACGCAGTATTTT
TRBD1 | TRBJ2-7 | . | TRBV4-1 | CASSQIQGPSLSYEQYF | TGCGCCAGCAGCCAAATACAGGGGCCCTCCCTCTCCTACGAGCAGTACTTC
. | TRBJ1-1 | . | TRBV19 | CASSMGRVGTEAFF | TGTGCCAGTAGTATGGGCAGGGTGGGCACTGAAGCTTTCTTT
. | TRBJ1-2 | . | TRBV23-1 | CASSHKQDAPNYGYTF | TGCGCCAGCAGTCATAAACAGGATGCACCCAACTATGGCTACACCTTC
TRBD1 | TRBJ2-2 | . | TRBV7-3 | CASSLARQGASTGELFF | TGTGCCAGCAGCTTAGCCCGACAGGGGGCTAGCACCGGGGAGCTGTTTTTT
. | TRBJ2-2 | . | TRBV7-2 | CASSALAPEAGELFF | TGTGCCAGCAGCGCCCTAGCCCCTGAGGCCGGGGAGCTGTTTTTT
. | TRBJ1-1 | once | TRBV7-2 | CASSSGQNTEAFF | TGTGCCAGCAGCTCGGGACAGAACACTGAAGCTTTCTTT
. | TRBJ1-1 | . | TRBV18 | CASSPTAYTEAFF | TGTGCCAGCTCACCGACAGCCTACACTGAAGCTTTCTTT
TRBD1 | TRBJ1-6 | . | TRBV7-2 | CASSLDGQGNSPLHF | TGTGCCAGCAGCTTGGACGGACAGGGGAATTCACCCCTCCACTTT
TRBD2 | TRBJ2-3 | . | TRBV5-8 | CASSLELAGVRHTQYF | TGTGCCAGCAGCTTGGAGCTAGCGGGAGTACGTCATACGCAGTATTTT
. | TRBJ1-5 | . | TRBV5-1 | CASSLYGDQPQHF | TGCGCCAGCAGCTTGTACGGAGATCAGCCCCAGCATTTT
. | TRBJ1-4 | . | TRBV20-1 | CSAINGEKLFF | TGCAGTGCTATTAACGGGGAAAAACTGTTTTTT
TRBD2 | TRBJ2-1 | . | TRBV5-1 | CASSQLASGSFNEQFF | TGCGCCAGCAGCCAACTTGCTAGCGGGAGTTTCAATGAGCAGTTCTTC
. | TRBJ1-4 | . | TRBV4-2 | CASSQDSRGAGKLFF | TGTGCCAGCAGCCAAGATAGTCGGGGGGCGGGAAAACTGTTTTTT
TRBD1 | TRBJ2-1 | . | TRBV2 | CASSYDREIFDEQFF | TGTGCCAGCAGTTACGACAGGGAGATATTCGATGAGCAGTTCTTC
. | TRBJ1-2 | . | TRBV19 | CASSIVRGTNYGYTF | TGTGCCAGTAGTATAGTACGGGGAACGAACTATGGCTACACCTTC
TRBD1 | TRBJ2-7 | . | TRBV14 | CASRGDRAPYEQYF | TGTGCCAGCAGGGGGGACAGGGCCCCCTACGAGCAGTACTTC
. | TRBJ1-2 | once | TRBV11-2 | CASSFRGGSSNYGYTF | TGTGCCAGCAGCTTCCGGGGGGGGAGCTCTAACTATGGCTACACCTTC
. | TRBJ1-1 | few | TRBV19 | CASRTRALSAEAFF | TGTGCCAGTAGGACCAGGGCATTAAGCGCTGAAGCTTTCTTT
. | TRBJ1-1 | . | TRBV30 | CAWMTWNTEAFF | TGTGCCTGGATGACATGGAACACTGAAGCTTTCTTT
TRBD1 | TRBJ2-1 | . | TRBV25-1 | CASSETGGAGDNEQFF | TGTGCCAGCAGTGAAACAGGGGGCGCGGGGGACAATGAGCAGTTCTTC
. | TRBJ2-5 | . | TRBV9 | CASSVATQETQYF | TGTGCCAGCAGCGTAGCTACCCAAGAGACCCAGTACTTC
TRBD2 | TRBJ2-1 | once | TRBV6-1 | CASSENLAGGYNEQFF | TGTGCCAGCAGTGAGAATTTAGCGGGAGGGTACAATGAGCAGTTCTTC
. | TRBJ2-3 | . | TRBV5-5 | CASSLATDTQYF | TGTGCCAGCAGCTTGGCAACAGATACGCAGTATTTT
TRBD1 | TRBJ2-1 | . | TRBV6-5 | CASSSGTGGYNEQFF | TGTGCCAGCAGTTCCGGGACAGGGGGATATAATGAGCAGTTCTTC
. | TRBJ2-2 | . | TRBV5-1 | CASSLQGLGGELFF | TGCGCCAGCAGCTTGCAGGGGCTCGGCGGGGAGCTGTTTTTT
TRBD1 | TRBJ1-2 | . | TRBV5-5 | CASSWDRARDGYTF | TGTGCCAGCAGCTGGGACAGGGCCCGAGATGGCTACACCTTC
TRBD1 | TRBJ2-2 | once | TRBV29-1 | CSARLPGQQYTGELFF | TGCAGCGCCAGACTCCCGGGACAGCAGTACACCGGGGAGCTGTTTTTT
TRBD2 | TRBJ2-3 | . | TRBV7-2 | CASSLRGGTSTDTQYF | TGTGCCAGCAGCTTGCGGGGGGGAACTAGCACAGATACGCAGTATTTT
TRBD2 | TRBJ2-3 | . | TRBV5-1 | CASSLLAGGPSTDTQYF | TGCGCCAGCAGCTTGTTAGCGGGGGGGCCGTCCACAGATACGCAGTATTTT
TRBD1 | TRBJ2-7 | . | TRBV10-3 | CAISDRRDRAYEQYF | TGTGCCATCAGCGATAGACGGGACAGGGCGTACGAGCAGTACTTC
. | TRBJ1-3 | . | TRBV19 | CASSTTGPSPNTIYF | TGTGCCAGTAGTACTACAGGGCCCTCTCCAAACACCATATATTTT
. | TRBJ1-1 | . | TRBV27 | CASSLKPSGTEAFF | TGTGCCAGCAGTTTAAAGCCCTCGGGGACTGAAGCTTTCTTT
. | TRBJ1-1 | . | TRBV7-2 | CASSFGGIKEAFF | TGTGCCAGCAGCTTCGGGGGGATTAAAGAAGCTTTCTTT
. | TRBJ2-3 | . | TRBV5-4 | CASRPAQLRVTDTQYF | TGTGCCAGCAGGCCCGCGCAGTTGAGGGTAACAGATACGCAGTATTTT
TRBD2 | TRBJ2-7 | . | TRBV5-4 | CASTLAGASSYEQYF | TGTGCCAGCACCCTAGCGGGAGCTAGCTCCTACGAGCAGTACTTC
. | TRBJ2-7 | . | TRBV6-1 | CASSGGTGPYEQYF | TGTGCCAGCAGTGGCGGGACGGGCCCCTACGAGCAGTACTTC
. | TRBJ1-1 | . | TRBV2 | CASKQVTEAFF | TGTGCCAGCAAACAGGTCACTGAAGCTTTCTTT
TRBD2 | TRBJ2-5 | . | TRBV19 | CASSILLAGARETQYF | TGTGCCAGTAGTATTCTTCTAGCGGGAGCAAGAGAGACCCAGTACTTC
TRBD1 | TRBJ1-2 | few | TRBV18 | CASSPGQDLYGYTF | TGTGCCAGCTCACCGGGACAGGACCTCTATGGCTACACCTTC
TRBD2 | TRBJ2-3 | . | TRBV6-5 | CASRLAGAADTQYF | TGTGCCAGCAGGCTAGCGGGGGCGGCAGATACGCAGTATTTT
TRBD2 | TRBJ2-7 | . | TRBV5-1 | CASRTTSGGSYEQYF | TGCGCCAGCAGGACGACTAGCGGGGGGTCCTACGAGCAGTACTTC
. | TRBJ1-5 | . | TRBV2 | CASSGRAFNQPQHF | TGTGCCAGCAGTGGCAGGGCTTTCAATCAGCCCCAGCATTTT
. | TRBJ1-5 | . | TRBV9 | CASSTSGTWPQHF | TGTGCCAGCAGCACCTCAGGTACATGGCCCCAGCATTTT
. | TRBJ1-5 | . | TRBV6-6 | CASSDKTDNQPQHF | TGTGCCAGCAGCGACAAGACAGACAATCAGCCCCAGCATTTT
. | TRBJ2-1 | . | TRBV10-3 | CAISESSGRSEQFF | TGTGCCATCAGTGAGTCCTCAGGGAGGAGTGAGCAGTTCTTC
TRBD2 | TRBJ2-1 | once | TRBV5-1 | CASSLVASGASYNEQFF | TGCGCCAGCAGCTTGGTAGCTAGCGGGGCGTCCTACAATGAGCAGTTCTTC
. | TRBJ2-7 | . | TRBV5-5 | CASSLDWANEQYF | TGTGCCAGCAGCTTGGATTGGGCCAACGAGCAGTACTTC
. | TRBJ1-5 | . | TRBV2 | CASSQGRGQPQHF | TGTGCCAGCAGCCAGGGGAGGGGTCAGCCCCAGCATTTT
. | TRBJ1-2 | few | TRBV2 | CASSMGATNYGYTF | TGTGCCAGCAGTATGGGGGCCACTAACTATGGCTACACCTTC
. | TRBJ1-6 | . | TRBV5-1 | CASSLAPDTALHF | TGCGCCAGCAGCTTGGCCCCAGACACGGCCCTCCACTTT
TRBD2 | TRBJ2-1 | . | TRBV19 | CASRPGLAVYNEQFF | TGTGCCAGTAGACCAGGACTAGCGGTTTACAATGAGCAGTTCTTC
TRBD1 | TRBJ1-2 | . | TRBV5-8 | CASSRPGQGLKGYTF | TGTGCCAGCAGCCGGCCTGGACAGGGGCTTAAGGGCTACACCTTC
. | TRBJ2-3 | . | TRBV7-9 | CASSLDGMTDTQYF | TGTGCCAGCAGCTTAGACGGGATGACAGATACGCAGTATTTT
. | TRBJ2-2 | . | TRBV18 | CASSGQLNTGELFF | TGTGCCAGCTCAGGACAGTTAAACACCGGGGAGCTGTTTTTT
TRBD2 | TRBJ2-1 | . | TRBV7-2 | CASSLLTSGGGHNEQFF | TGTGCCAGCAGCTTATTGACTAGCGGGGGCGGCCACAATGAGCAGTTCTTC